A single sample is the source of the 5 T cell receptor beta chains below, sequenced in a study of CD8+ T cells in alopecia areata. Treatment here: oral pan-JAK inhibitor, 5-10 mg twice daily. RNA was isolated and reverse transcribed to cDNA, the sequencing template. The method was immunoSEQ multiplex PCR; TCRdb's version includes in-frame clones alone and lacks a portion of them. The data hold some 180,000 clones, with 40% to 55% observed a single time. The sample here was CD8+ T cells sorted from blood, taken at approximately week 51, from a patient treated with tofacitinib. These receptor sequences come from a human donor with alopecia areata.

DNA of the CDR3: TGCAGCGTTGATCGAGATAGCGGATCCCCCACAGATACGCAGTATTTT. Translating gives CSVDRDSGSPTDTQYF. The chain uses TRBV29-1 and TRBJ2-3, with D possibly TRBD2 on 6 matching bases. The V and J ends lost 3 bases and 2 bases respectively, with 18 bases between them. Germline V gene lookup returns CDR1 SQVTM and CDR2 ANQGSEA. The CDR3 extends over 16 amino acids.

This chain links TRBV15 with TRBJ1-5; possible D gene TRBD1, 5 bases. Trimming stripped 1 base from V and 2 bases from J, with 9 bases between. The CDR3 runs to 15 residues. Germline loops: CDR1 LNHNV, CDR2 YYDKDF (reference sequence). Here the CDR3 reads CATSRVREGNQPQHF. In DNA form, the CDR3 reads TGTGCCACCAGCAGAGTCAGGGAAGGCAATCAGCCCCAGCATTTT.

The chain couples TRBV5-1 to TRBJ2-7; 7 bases fit TRBD1. Germline lookup yields CDR1 SGHRS and CDR2 YFSETQ. With V trimmed by 2 bases and J by 6 bases, 8 bases remained unmatched. The CDR3 contains 14 residues. The CDR3 nucleotides are TGCGCCAGCAGCTTACCTGGGACAGTCTCCGAGCAGTACTTC. This codes for CASSLPGTVSEQYF. The whole variable domain, filled in from reference TRBV5-1 and TRBJ2-7, reads KAGVTQTPRYLIKTRGQQVTLSCSPISGHRSVSWYQQTPGQGLQFLFEYFSETQRNKGNFPGRFSGRQFSNSRSEMNVSTLELGDSALYLCASSLPGTVSEQYFGPGTRLTVT.

The chain has TRBV5-1 and TRBJ1-3; TRBD1 might be the D (5 bases). The CDR3 totals 15 residues. V gave up 2 bases and J gave up 8 bases, with 17 bases separating them. Germline V gene sequence: CDR1 SGHRS, CDR2 YFSETQ. For the CDR3, the DNA is TGCGCCAGCAGCTTACAGAAGCTCCCGGGGGACACCATATATTTT. Amino acid sequence: CASSLQKLPGDTIYF.

This clone showed up just a few times. The chain links TRBV7-2 to TRBJ1-3, with D possibly TRBD1 on 6 matching bases. Trimming stripped 2 bases from V and 2 bases from J, with 16 bases between. Per germline, CDR1 SGHTA and CDR2 FQGNSA. The CDR3 length is 17 residues. CDR3 residues: CASSLWASEGAGNTIYF. CDR3 sequence (DNA): TGTGCCAGCAGCTTATGGGCGAGTGAGGGGGCTGGAAACACCATATATTTT.